The entry that follows covers one T cell receptor beta chain sequence. What it binds is not known. This record comes from a study of graft-versus-host responses after intestinal transplantation. Overall study results and limits: Within allografts, high graft-versus-host to host-versus-graft clonal ratios were seen among patients with graft-donor T cell macrochimerism.

Clones were sequenced by immunoSEQ multiplex PCR, and TCRdb holds only the in-frame ones, with some missing. The profile shows 19,000 or so clones, around nine tenths of them singletons. The CDR3 is made up of 13 amino acids. The V gene lost 8 bases and the J gene lost 6 bases, with 16 bases spanning the gap. Germline CDR1 reads MGHDK; CDR2 reads SYGVNS. This sequence was found in a human patient who received an intestinal transplant, so some T cells may come from the graft donor. V is TRBV25-1 and J is TRBJ1-2; no firm D call. Sample: PBMCs, taken 220 to 240 days after intestinal transplant. The CDR3 coding sequence is TGTGCCAGCTCAGACATGGGAAGCAATGGCTACACCTTC. Translating gives CASSDMGSNGYTF.